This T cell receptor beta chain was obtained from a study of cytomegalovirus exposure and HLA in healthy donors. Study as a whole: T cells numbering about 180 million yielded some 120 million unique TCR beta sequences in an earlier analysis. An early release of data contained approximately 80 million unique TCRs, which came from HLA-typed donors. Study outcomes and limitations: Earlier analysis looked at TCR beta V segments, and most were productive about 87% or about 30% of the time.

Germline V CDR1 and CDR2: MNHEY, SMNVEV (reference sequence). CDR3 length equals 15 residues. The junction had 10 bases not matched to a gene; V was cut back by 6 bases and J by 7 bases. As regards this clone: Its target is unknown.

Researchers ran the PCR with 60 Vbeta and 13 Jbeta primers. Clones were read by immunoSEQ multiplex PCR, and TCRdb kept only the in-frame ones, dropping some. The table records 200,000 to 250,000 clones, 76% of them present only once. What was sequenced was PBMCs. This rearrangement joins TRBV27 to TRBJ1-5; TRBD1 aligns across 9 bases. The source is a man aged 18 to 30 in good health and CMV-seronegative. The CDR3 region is CASRSLGQGKQPQHF. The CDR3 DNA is TGTGCCAGCAGAAGTTTGGGACAGGGAAAACAGCCCCAGCATTTT.